The 24 T cell receptor beta chains below were found in one sample sequenced in a study of blood T cell repertoires in COVID-19. Assay used: immunoSEQ multiplex PCR; TCRdb lists only in-frame clones, some missing. The data hold over 90,000 clones, with approximately 87% observed a single time. The material sequenced was peripheral blood. Receptor source: a human donor in a cohort sampled during active COVID-19.

V gene TRBV14 combines with J gene TRBJ1-1, with D uncertain. V lost 1 base, J lost 3 bases, and 9 bases lay in between. CDR3 length: 14 residues. Germline V gives CDR1 SGHDN, CDR2 FVKESK. The chain's CDR3 is CASSQAGSYTEAFF. The CDR3 bases are TGTGCCAGCAGCCAAGCAGGCAGCTACACTGAAGCTTTCTTT.

The chain carries TRBV19 and TRBJ1-1; D ambiguous. Per the germline V gene, CDR1 is LNHDA and CDR2 is SQIVND (reference sequence). Trimming stripped 3 bases from V and 4 bases from J, with 12 bases between. The CDR3 runs 14 residues. CDR3 DNA: TGTGCCAGTAGTATCCGGGAAGGATTCACTGAAGCTTTCTTT. Encoded protein: CASSIREGFTEAFF.

This chain uses TRBV9 with TRBJ2-7, with TRBD1 matching 7 bases. With 5 bases clipped from V and 5 bases from J, the junction kept 7 bases outside the gene matches. Germline loops: CDR1 SGDLS, CDR2 YYNGEE. The CDR3 length is 13 residues. The CDR3 loop is CASSPQGNDEQYF. Written as DNA, the CDR3 is TGTGCCAGCAGTCCACAGGGGAATGACGAGCAGTACTTC.

This chain joins TRBV7-2 and TRBJ1-2; a possible D gene is TRBD1 (5 bases). The V and J ends lost 6 bases and 8 bases respectively, with 16 bases between them. The germline gives CDR1 SGHTA, CDR2 FQGNSA. The CDR3 loop spans 13 amino acids. The CDR3 bases are TGTGCCAGCAGTCCTAGACAGACCAACGGCTACACCTTC. It is translated as CASSPRQTNGYTF. The complete variable domain, with remaining parts taken from reference TRBV7-2 and TRBJ1-2, reads GAGVSQSPSNKVTEKGKDVELRCDPISGHTALYWYRQSLGQGLEFLIYFQGNSAPDKSGLPSDRFSAERTGGSVSTLTIQRTQQEDSAVYLCASSPRQTNGYTFGSGTRLTVV.

This chain connects TRBV28 to TRBJ1-5; D might be TRBD1 (5 bases). Germline CDR1 and CDR2: MDHEN and SYDVKM. The V and J ends lost 10 bases and 5 bases respectively, with 18 bases between them. This CDR3 has 14 residues. The CDR3 region is CATFNRDSYQPQHF. In DNA form, the CDR3 reads TGTGCCACCTTTAACCGGGACTCCTATCAGCCCCAGCATTTT.

The CDR3, as DNA: TGTGCCAGCAGTACCTACGGAGGAGCGGGCTACACCTTC. It codes for CASSTYGGAGYTF. This chain uses TRBV27 with TRBJ1-2; D gene ambiguous. Germline V lookup: CDR1 MNHEY, CDR2 SMNVEV (reference sequence). CDR3 length equals 13 residues. Trimming shortened V by 5 bases and J by 8 bases, and 15 bases separated the two germline ends.

The chain joins TRBV2 to TRBJ2-3, with 16 nucleotides matching TRBD2. Germline trimming cut 4 bases from V and 4 bases from J; bases unmatched to any gene: 8. CDR1 SNHLY and CDR2 FYNNEI come from the germline V gene. The CDR3 contains 18 residues. In DNA, the CDR3 is TGTGCCAGCAGTGTCAGCGGGACTAGCGGGGGGGCGGCAGATACGCAGTATTTT. This gives the protein CASSVSGTSGGAADTQYF. The entire variable domain, with the rest obtained from reference TRBV2 and TRBJ2-3, is as follows: EPEVTQTPSHQVTQMGQEVILRCVPISNHLYFYWYRQILGQKVEFLVSFYNNEISEKSEIFDDQFSVERPDGSNFTLKIRSTKLEDSAMYFCASSVSGTSGGAADTQYFGPGTRLTVL.

CDR3 sequence reads: CASSVGGTFPGYTF. Written as DNA, the CDR3 is TGTGCCAGCAGCGTAGGGGGCACCTTTCCCGGCTACACCTTC. The V call is TRBV9, the J call TRBJ1-2, with D perhaps TRBD1 (5 bases). The ends were cut back, 0 bases at V and 8 bases at J, with 14 bases in the middle. Germline CDR1 and CDR2: SGDLS and YYNGEE. This CDR3 comprises 14 residues.

The chain recombines TRBV15 with TRBJ2-5; TRBD2 is a possible D gene (5 bases). Germline loops: CDR1 LNHNV, CDR2 YYDKDF (reference sequence). The germline V and J ends were trimmed by 5 bases and 4 bases, with 17 bases remaining between them. This CDR3 is built from 15 residues. In nucleotides, the CDR3 is TGTGCCACCAGCGTTTTAAGGAGCGGCGGAGAGACCCAGTACTTC. It encodes CATSVLRSGGETQYF.

This clone was found a few times. The chain recombines TRBV7-7 with TRBJ1-5, with D unclear. This CDR3 is 14 amino acids long. Germline CDR1 SSHAT, CDR2 FNYEAQ (reference sequence). Trimming stripped 5 bases from V and 5 bases from J, with 13 bases between. The CDR3 here is CASSPRPGDQPQHF. Here the CDR3 DNA reads TGTGCCAGCAGCCCTCGGCCCGGGGATCAGCCCCAGCATTTT.

This chain links TRBV4-2 with TRBJ1-2; D is perhaps TRBD1 (6 bases). The CDR3 extends over 14 amino acids. Germline lookup yields CDR1 LGHNA and CDR2 YNFKEQ. V lost 5 bases and J 7 bases, leaving 17 bases between the germline ends. Here the CDR3 DNA reads TGTGCCAGCAGCACGAGAGTTGAGGACAGTGGCTACACCTTC. Translating gives CASSTRVEDSGYTF.

The chain couples TRBV13 to TRBJ1-1; D gene uncertain. Germline CDR1 reads PRHDT; CDR2 reads FYEKMQ (reference sequence). Trimming left V 6 bases short and J 0 bases short, with 11 bases between. The CDR3 contains 14 residues. CDR3 nucleotide sequence: TGTGCCAGCAGAACCGGGAGCCTGAACACTGAAGCTTTCTTT. Its protein is CASRTGSLNTEAFF. Variable domain in full (rest from reference TRBV13 and TRBJ1-1): AAGVIQSPRHLIKEKRETATLKCYPIPRHDTVYWYQQGPGQDPQFLISFYEKMQSDKGSIPDRFSAQQFSDYHSELNMSSLELGDSALYFCASRTGSLNTEAFFGQGTRLTVV.

The chain employs TRBV7-9 and TRBJ1-4; the D gene is possibly TRBD1 (6 bases). Trimming left V 8 bases short and J 3 bases short, with 13 bases between. This CDR3 has 14 residues. The germline CDR1 and CDR2 sequences are SEHNR and FQNEAQ (reference sequence). The CDR3 spells CASLETGPNEKLFF. The CDR3 region has the DNA TGTGCCAGCCTCGAGACAGGTCCTAATGAAAAACTGTTTTTT.

The gene calls are TRBV5-1 and TRBJ2-5; the match to TRBD2 covers 9 bases. After removal of 3 bases from V and 4 bases from J, the junction contained 7 bases not matched to a gene. The CDR3 has 15 residues. Germline values: CDR1 SGHRS, CDR2 YFSETQ. The CDR3: CASSSRTSVGETQYF. The CDR3, as DNA: TGCGCCAGCAGCTCACGGACTAGCGTTGGAGAGACCCAGTACTTC. Full variable domain (outside the CDR3, taken from reference TRBV5-1 and TRBJ2-5): KAGVTQTPRYLIKTRGQQVTLSCSPISGHRSVSWYQQTPGQGLQFLFEYFSETQRNKGNFPGRFSGRQFSNSRSEMNVSTLELGDSALYLCASSSRTSVGETQYFGPGTRLLVL.

The rearrangement joins TRBV25-1 to TRBJ2-1, with 10 positions matching TRBD2. The germline CDR1 and CDR2 sequences are MGHDK and SYGVNS. The CDR3 runs to 14 residues. V lost 5 bases, J lost 8 bases, and 6 bases stayed unmatched. The CDR3 coding sequence is TGTGCCAGCAGTTTAGCGGGGGGTGACGATGAGCAGTTCTTC. It yields the protein CASSLAGGDDEQFF.

The chain combines TRBV5-6 with TRBJ2-7; unclear D gene. The V gene lost 1 base and the J gene lost 2 bases, with 7 bases spanning the gap. The germline V gene encodes CDR1 SGHDT and CDR2 YYEEEE. This CDR3 has 13 residues. The CDR3 protein is CASSLPPAYEQYF. The CDR3 coding sequence is TGTGCCAGCAGCTTGCCCCCCGCCTACGAGCAGTACTTC.

This clone was recorded only once. The chain uses TRBV19 and TRBJ2-2; 7 bases line up with TRBD1. CDR3 size: 16 residues. Germline CDR1 LNHDA, CDR2 SQIVND (reference sequence). Germline trimming cut 4 bases from V and 7 bases from J; bases unmatched to any gene: 12. This CDR3 reads CASSKRQGVADGELFF. In nucleotides, the CDR3 is TGTGCCAGTAGTAAAAGACAGGGAGTTGCGGACGGGGAGCTGTTTTTT.

V gene TRBV27 combines with J gene TRBJ1-2, with D maybe TRBD1 (6 bases). The CDR3 loop spans 16 amino acids. Germline V CDR1 and CDR2: MNHEY, SMNVEV (reference sequence). V was cut by 4 bases and J by 4 bases, with 19 bases left in between. CDR3: CASSSRPTQGRYGYTF. CDR3 nucleotides: TGTGCCAGCAGTTCTCGACCAACTCAGGGGCGCTATGGCTACACCTTC.

This chain uses TRBV5-4 with TRBJ1-1; D perhaps matches TRBD1 (6 bases). Trimming took 4 bases from V and 0 from J, leaving 13 bases between them. Germline V lookup: CDR1 SGHNT, CDR2 YYREEE (reference sequence). The CDR3 totals 15 residues. Here the CDR3 DNA reads TGTGCCAGCAGCGGGAAACAGGGCCTGAACACTGAAGCTTTCTTT. Protein sequence: CASSGKQGLNTEAFF. The whole variable domain, remainder taken from reference TRBV5-4 and TRBJ1-1, is ETGVTQSPTHLIKTRGQQVTLRCSSQSGHNTVSWYQQALGQGPQFIFQYYREEENGRGNFPPRFSGLQFPNYSSELNVNALELDDSALYLCASSGKQGLNTEAFFGQGTRLTVV.

The genes are TRBV3-1 (or the pseudogene TRBV3-2) and TRBJ1-2; unclear D gene. The CDR3 sequence is 15 residues long. Per germline, CDR1 LGHDT and CDR2 YNNKEL (reference sequence). V was trimmed by 4 bases and J by 0 bases, leaving 12 bases between them. CDR3 sequence (DNA): TGTGCCAGCAGCCGATCAGGCAGCTCTAACTATGGCTACACCTTC. Its protein is CASSRSGSSNYGYTF.

The CDR3 loop is CATRTAGENTEAFF. CDR3 sequence (DNA): TGTGCCACCCGGACCGCGGGAGAGAACACTGAAGCTTTCTTT. This chain links TRBV28 with TRBJ1-1; D is undetermined. This CDR3 has 14 residues. Trimming removed 10 bases at V and 1 base at J, with 16 bases between. In germline, CDR1 is MDHEN, CDR2 SYDVKM.

V and J are TRBV18 and TRBJ2-6; D is uncertain. V gave up 3 bases and J gave up 2 bases, with 11 bases separating them. CDR1 is KGHSH, CDR2 LQKENI, per germline. The CDR3 contains 16 residues. The CDR3 bases are TGTGCCAGCTCACCTTACATCAGTGCTGGGGCCAACGTCCTGACTTTC. Protein product: CASSPYISAGANVLTF. Supplemented by reference TRBV18 and TRBJ2-6, the full variable domain reads NAGVMQNPRHLVRRRGQEARLRCSPMKGHSHVYWYRQLPEEGLKFMVYLQKENIIDESGMPKERFSAEFPKEGPSILRIQQVVRGDSAAYFCASSPYISAGANVLTFGAGSRLTVL.

The rearrangement uses TRBV29-1 and TRBJ1-2, with D possibly TRBD1 on 6 matching bases. The CDR3 consists of 14 residues. The V end was cut by 6 bases, the J end by 8 bases, with 22 bases between. CDR1 and CDR2 from the germline V gene are SQVTM and ANQGSEA. CDR3 residues: CSVPPSPGAGGYTF. The CDR3 DNA reads TGCAGCGTCCCCCCGAGCCCAGGGGCTGGCGGCTACACCTTC.

This sequence joins TRBV9 and TRBJ2-2; 8 bases map to TRBD2. The length of the CDR3 is 16 residues. Germline CDR1 reads SGDLS; CDR2 reads YYNGEE. The J segment lost 6 bases and the V segment lost 4 bases, leaving 11 bases of the junction unmatched. As DNA, the CDR3 is TGTGCCAGCAGCTCAGAGGGGCGGGGGGTCCCCGGGGAGCTGTTTTTT. The encoded protein is CASSSEGRGVPGELFF.